This entry concerns a single T cell receptor (beta chain). The antigen is not known. Libraries were prepared by immunoSEQ multiplex PCR; TCRdb keeps only in-frame clonotypes and omits some of them. The sample records 1,200 or so clones, 69% being singletons. The CDR3 covers 15 residues. Germline assignment: CDR1 SGHRS and CDR2 YFSETQ. The V end was cut by 2 bases, the J end by 3 bases, with 15 bases between. The sample belongs to a study of circulating tumor DNA in untreated peripheral T-cell lymphoma. Overall study context: Baseline and serial on-treatment serum tracked circulating tumor DNA carrying tumor TCR clonotypes. Whole-study results and caveats: Detectable ctDNA after therapy showed a trend toward worse survival.

Input material: cell-free DNA from blood serum. The source is a human donor with peripheral T-cell lymphoma. V usage is TRBV5-1 and J usage is TRBJ2-7; a weak D match, TRBD1 (7 bases). This CDR3 is CASSLWAQGGYEQYF. CDR3 DNA: TGCGCCAGCAGCTTATGGGCCCAGGGGGGCTACGAGCAGTACTTC. The full variable domain, completed using reference TRBV5-1 and TRBJ2-7, is KAGVTQTPRYLIKTRGQQVTLSCSPISGHRSVSWYQQTPGQGLQFLFEYFSETQRNKGNFPGRFSGRQFSNSRSEMNVSTLELGDSALYLCASSLWAQGGYEQYFGPGTRLTVT.